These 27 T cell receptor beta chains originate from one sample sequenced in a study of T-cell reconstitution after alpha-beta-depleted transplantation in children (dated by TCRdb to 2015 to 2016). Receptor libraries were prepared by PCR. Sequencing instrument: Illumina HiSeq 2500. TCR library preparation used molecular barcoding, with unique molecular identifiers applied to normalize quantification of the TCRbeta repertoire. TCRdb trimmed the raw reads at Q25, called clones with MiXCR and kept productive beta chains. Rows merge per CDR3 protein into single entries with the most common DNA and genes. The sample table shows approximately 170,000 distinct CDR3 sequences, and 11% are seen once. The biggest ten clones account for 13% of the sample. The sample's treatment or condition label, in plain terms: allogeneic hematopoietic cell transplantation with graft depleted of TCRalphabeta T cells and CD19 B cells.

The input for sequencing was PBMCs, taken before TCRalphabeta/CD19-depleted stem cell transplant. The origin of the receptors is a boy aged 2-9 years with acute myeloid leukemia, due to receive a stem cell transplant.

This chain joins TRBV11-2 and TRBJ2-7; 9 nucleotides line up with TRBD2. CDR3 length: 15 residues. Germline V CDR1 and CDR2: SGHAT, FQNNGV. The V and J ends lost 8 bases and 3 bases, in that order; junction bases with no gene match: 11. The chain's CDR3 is CASSPTSGDLYEQYV. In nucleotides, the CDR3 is TGTGCCAGCTCCCCGACTAGCGGAGATCTCTACGAGCAGTACGTC.

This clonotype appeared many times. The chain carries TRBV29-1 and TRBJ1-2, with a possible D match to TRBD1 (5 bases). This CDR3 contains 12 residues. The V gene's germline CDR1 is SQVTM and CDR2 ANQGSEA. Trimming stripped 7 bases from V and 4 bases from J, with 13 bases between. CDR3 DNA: TGCAGCGACGGGGGGACCTTCTATGGCTACACCTTC. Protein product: CSDGGTFYGYTF.

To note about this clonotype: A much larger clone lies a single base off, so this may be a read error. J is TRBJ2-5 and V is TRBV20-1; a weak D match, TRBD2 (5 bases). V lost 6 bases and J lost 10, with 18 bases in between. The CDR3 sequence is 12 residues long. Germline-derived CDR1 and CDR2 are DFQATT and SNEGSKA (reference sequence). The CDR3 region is CSAVSAPGSQYF. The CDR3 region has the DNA TGCAGTGCGGTTAGCGCGCCGGGGAGCCAGTACTTC.

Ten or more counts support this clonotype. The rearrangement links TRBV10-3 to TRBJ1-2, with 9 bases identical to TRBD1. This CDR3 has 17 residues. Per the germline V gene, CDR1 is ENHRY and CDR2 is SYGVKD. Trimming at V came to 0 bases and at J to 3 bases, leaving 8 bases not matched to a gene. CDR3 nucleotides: TGTGCCATCAGTGAGTCGACCCGGACAGGGGAAGACTATGGCTACACCTTC. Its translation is CAISESTRTGEDYGYTF.

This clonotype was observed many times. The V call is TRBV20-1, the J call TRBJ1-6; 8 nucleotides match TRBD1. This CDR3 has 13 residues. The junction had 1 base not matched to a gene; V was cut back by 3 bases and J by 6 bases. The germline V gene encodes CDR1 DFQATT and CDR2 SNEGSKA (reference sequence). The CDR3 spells CSASGQGNSPLHF. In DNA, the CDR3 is TGCAGTGCTAGTGGACAGGGTAATTCACCCCTCCACTTT.

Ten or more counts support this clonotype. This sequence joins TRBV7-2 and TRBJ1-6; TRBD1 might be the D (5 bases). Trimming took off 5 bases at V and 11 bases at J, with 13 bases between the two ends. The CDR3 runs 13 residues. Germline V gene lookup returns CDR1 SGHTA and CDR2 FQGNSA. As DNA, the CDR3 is TGTGCCAGCAGCCCCCGGGACTCAGCACCCCTCCACTTT. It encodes CASSPRDSAPLHF.

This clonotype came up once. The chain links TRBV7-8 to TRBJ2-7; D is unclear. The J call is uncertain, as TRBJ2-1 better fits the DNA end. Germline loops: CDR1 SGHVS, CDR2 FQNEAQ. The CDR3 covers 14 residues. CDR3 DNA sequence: TGTGCCAGCTGCCCCGCTACAGATTCCTACGAACAGTTCTTC. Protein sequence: CASCPATDSYEQFF.

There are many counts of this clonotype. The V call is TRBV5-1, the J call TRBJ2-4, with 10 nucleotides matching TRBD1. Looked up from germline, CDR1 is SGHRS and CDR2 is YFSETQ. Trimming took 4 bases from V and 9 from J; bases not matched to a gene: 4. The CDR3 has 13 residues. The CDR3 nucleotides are TGCGCCAGCAGCGGGACAGGGGTGGGCATTCAGTACTTC. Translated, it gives CASSGTGVGIQYF.

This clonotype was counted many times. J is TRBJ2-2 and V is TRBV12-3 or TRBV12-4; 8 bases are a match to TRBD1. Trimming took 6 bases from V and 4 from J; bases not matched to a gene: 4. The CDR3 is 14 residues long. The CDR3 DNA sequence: TGTGCCAGCAGGACAGGGGCTCTCACCGGGGAGCTGTTTTTT. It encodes CASRTGALTGELFF.

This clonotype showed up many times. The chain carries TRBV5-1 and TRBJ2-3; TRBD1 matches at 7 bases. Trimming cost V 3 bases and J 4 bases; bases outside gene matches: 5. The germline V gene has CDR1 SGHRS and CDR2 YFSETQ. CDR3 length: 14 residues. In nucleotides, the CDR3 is TGCGCCAGCAGCTCGACAGGGCTCCCAGATACGCAGTATTTT. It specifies CASSSTGLPDTQYF.

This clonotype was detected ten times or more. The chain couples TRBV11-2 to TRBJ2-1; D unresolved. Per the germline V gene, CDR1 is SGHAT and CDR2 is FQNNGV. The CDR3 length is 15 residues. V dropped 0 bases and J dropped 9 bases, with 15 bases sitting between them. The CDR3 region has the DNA TGTGCCAGCAGCTTAGACCCCTGGGTAGAGGCTGAGCAGTTCTTC. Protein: CASSLDPWVEAEQFF. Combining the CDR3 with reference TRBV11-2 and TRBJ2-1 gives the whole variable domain EAGVAQSPRYKIIEKRQSVAFWCNPISGHATLYWYQQILGQGPKLLIQFQNNGVVDDSQLPKDRFSAERLKGVDSTLKIQPAKLEDSAVYLCASSLDPWVEAEQFFGPGTRLTVL.

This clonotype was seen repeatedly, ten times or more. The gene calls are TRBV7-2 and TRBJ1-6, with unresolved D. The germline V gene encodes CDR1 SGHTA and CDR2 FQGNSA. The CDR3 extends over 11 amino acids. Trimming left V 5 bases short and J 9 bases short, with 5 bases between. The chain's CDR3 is CASSPGSPLHF. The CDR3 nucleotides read TGTGCCAGCAGCCCGGGTTCACCCCTCCACTTT. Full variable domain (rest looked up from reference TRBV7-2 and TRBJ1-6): GAGVSQSPSNKVTEKGKDVELRCDPISGHTALYWYRQSLGQGLEFLIYFQGNSAPDKSGLPSDRFSAERTGGSVSTLTIQRTQQEDSAVYLCASSPGSPLHFGNGTRLTVT.

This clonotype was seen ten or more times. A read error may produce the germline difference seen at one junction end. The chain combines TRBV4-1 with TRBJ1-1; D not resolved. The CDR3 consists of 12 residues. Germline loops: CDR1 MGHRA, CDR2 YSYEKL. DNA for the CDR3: TGTGCCAGCAGCCAATTGGGCACTGAAGCTTTCTTT. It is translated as CASSQLGTEAFF.

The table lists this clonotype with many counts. The CDR3 protein is CASSLEGLAGEEQFF. CDR3 bases: TGTGCCAGCAGCTTAGAAGGTCTAGCGGGAGAGGAGCAGTTCTTC. V usage is TRBV11-2 and J usage is TRBJ2-1; 10 bases match TRBD2. Germline CDR1 and CDR2: SGHAT and FQNNGV. The CDR3 sequence is 15 residues long. Trimming cost V 0 bases and J 10 bases; bases outside gene matches: 6.

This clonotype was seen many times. CDR3 in amino acids: CASRRPLNQPQHF. DNA for the CDR3: TGTGCCAGCAGAAGGCCCCTCAATCAGCCCCAGCATTTT. The chain joins TRBV28 to TRBJ1-5; D not resolved. Germline V CDR1 and CDR2: MDHEN, SYDVKM. CDR3 length: 13 amino acids. With 6 bases removed from V and 3 bases from J, the gap between germline ends came to 9 bases.

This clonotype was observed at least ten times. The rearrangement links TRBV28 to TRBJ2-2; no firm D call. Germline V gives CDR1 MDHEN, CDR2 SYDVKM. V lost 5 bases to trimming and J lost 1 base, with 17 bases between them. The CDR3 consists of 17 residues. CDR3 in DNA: TGTGCCAGCAGTGTCTCGACGCAGACATTGAACACCGGGGAGCTGTTTTTT. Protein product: CASSVSTQTLNTGELFF.

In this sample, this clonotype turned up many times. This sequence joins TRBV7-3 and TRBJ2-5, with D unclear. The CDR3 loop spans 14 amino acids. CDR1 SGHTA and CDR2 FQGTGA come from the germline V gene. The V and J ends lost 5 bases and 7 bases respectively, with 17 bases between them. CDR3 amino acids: CASSPGAGNPTQYF. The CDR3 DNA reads TGTGCCAGCAGCCCAGGAGCCGGTAACCCGACCCAGTACTTC.

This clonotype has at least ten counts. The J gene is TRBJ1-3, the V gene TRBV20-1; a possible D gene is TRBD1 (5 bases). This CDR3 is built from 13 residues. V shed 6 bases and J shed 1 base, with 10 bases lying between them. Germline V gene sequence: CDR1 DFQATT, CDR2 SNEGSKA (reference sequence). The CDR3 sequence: CSATPGSGNTIYF. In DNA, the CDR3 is TGCAGTGCCACCCCAGGGTCTGGAAACACCATATATTTT.

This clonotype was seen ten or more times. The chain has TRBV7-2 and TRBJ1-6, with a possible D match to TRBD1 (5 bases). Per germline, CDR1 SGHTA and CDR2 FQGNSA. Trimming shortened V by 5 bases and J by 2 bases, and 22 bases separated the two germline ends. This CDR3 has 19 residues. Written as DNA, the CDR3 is TGTGCCAGCAGCCCGGGGGGGACTTGGTACGAAGCCTATAATTCACCCCTCCACTTT. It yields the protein CASSPGGTWYEAYNSPLHF.

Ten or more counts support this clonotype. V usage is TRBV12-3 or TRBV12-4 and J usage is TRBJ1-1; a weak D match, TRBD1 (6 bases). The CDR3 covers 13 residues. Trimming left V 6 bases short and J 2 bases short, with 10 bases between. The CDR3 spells CASSGQPNTEAFF. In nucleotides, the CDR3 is TGTGCCAGCAGCGGACAGCCCAACACTGAAGCTTTCTTT.

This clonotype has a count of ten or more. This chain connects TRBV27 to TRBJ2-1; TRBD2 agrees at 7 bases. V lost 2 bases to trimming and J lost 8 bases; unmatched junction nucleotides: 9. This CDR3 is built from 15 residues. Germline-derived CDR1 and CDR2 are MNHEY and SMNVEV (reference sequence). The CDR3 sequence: CASSLGGLLGYEQFF. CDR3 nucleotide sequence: TGTGCCAGCAGTTTAGGGGGACTATTGGGCTATGAGCAGTTCTTC.

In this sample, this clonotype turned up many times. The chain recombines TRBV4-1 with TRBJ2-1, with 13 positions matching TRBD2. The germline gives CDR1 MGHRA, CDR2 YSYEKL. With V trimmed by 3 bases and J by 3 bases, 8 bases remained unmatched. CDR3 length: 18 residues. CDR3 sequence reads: CASSQEGTSGMNYNEQFF. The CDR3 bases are TGCGCCAGCAGCCAGGAAGGGACTAGCGGGATGAACTACAATGAGCAGTTCTTC.

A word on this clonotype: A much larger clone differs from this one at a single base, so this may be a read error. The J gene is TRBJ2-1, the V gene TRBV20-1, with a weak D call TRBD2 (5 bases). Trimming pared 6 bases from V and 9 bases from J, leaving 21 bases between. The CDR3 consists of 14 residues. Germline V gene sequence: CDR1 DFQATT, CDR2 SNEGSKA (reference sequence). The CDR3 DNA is TGCAGTGCCTTCCGGGAAATGCCAACCGGTGAGCAGTTCTTC. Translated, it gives CSAFREMPTGEQFF.

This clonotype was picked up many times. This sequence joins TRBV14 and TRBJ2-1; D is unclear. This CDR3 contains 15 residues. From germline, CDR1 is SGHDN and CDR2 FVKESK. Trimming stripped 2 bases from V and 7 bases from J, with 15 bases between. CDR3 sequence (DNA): TGTGCCAGCAGCCAACTCCCTCCAACCGGGAATGAGCAGTTCTTC. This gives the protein CASSQLPPTGNEQFF.

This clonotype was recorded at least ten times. CDR3: CASSTSGLGVYEQYF. CDR3 in DNA: TGTGCCAGTAGTACCTCGGGTCTGGGGGTTTACGAGCAGTACTTC. The chain couples TRBV19 to TRBJ2-7; D tentatively reads TRBD1 or TRBD2 (5 bases each). This CDR3 spans 15 amino acids. V shed 4 bases and J shed 4 bases, with 17 bases lying between them. Per germline, CDR1 LNHDA and CDR2 SQIVND (reference sequence).

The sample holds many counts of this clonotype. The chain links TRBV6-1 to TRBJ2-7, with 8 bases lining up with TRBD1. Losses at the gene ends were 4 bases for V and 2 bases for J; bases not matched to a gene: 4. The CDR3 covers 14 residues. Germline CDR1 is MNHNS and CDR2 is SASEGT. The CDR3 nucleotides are TGTGCCAGCAGTGCCAGACAGGGGCCCTACGAGCAGTACGTC. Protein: CASSARQGPYEQYV.

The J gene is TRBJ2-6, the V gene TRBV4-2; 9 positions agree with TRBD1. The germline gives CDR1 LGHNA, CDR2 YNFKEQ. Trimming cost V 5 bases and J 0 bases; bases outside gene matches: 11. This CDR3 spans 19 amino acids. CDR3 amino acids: CASSAPLWTGASGANVLTF. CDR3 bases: TGTGCCAGCAGCGCGCCTTTGTGGACAGGGGCCTCTGGGGCCAACGTCCTGACTTTC.